The sequence of this TCR beta chain was determined in a study of CD8 T cells in Susac syndrome. Notes on the study in general: Acknowledgment was made by the study that its TCR sequencing and HLA analysis involved a relatively small number of individuals.

An input of about 0.5 to 1 ug of RNA was subjected to reverse transcription using random hexamers. TCRdb used MiXCR to reprocess the immunoSEQ multiplex PCR reads, holding one entry per CDR3 protein. The profile shows some 26,000 distinct CDR3 sequences, 85% to 95% of them singletons. There are 12 residues in the CDR3. Germline V gene sequence: CDR1 SQVTM, CDR2 ANQGSEA. Trimming took 4 bases from V and 4 from J, leaving 7 bases between them. About this clonotype itself: Its target is not known.

This receptor was obtained from a human donor with Susac syndrome. This rearrangement joins TRBV29-1 to TRBJ2-2; D is undetermined. Sequencing was performed on CD8+ T cells from PBMCs. In nucleotides, the CDR3 is TGCAGCGTTGTGTGGGGCACCGGGGAGCTGTTTTTT. Translating gives CSVVWGTGELFF.